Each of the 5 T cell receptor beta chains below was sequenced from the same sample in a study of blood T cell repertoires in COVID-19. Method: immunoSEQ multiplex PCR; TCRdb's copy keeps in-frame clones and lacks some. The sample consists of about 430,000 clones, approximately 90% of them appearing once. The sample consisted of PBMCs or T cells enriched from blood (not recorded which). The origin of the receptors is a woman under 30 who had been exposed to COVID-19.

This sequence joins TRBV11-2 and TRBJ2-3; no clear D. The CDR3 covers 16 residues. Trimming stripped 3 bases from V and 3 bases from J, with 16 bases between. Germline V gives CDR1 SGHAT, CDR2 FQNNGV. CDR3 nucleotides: TGTGCCAGCAGCTTTTCGTTGGCTAGTAAGACAGATACGCAGTATTTT. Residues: CASSFSLASKTDTQYF.

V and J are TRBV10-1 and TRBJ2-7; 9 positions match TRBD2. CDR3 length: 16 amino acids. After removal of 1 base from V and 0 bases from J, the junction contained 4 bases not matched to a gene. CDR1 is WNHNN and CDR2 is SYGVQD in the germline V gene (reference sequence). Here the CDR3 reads CASSEWSSGASYEQYF. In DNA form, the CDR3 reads TGCGCCAGCAGTGAGTGGTCTAGCGGGGCCTCCTACGAGCAGTACTTC.

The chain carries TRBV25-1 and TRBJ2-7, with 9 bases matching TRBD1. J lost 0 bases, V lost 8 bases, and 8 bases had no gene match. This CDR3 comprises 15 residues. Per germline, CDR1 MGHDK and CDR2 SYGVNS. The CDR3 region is CASQTPGQGSYEQYF. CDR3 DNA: TGTGCCAGCCAAACTCCGGGACAGGGCTCCTACGAGCAGTACTTC.

CDR3 amino acids: CASKGQGLYGYTF. CDR3 bases: TGTGCCAGCAAAGGACAGGGCTTATATGGCTACACCTTC. The V and J genes are TRBV27 and TRBJ1-2; 8 bases are shared with TRBD1. Germline-derived CDR1 and CDR2 are MNHEY and SMNVEV (reference sequence). The V gene end was trimmed by 7 bases and the J gene end by 5 bases; junction bases not matched to a gene: 6. This CDR3 has 13 residues.

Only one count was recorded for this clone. The CDR3 reads CASSLMRGLADLAKNIQYF. CDR3 sequence (DNA): TGTGCCAGCAGCTTGATGAGGGGACTAGCGGATCTAGCCAAAAACATTCAGTACTTC. The V gene is TRBV5-5, the J gene TRBJ2-4, with 11 nucleotides matching TRBD2. The CDR3 is 19 amino acids. J gave up 0 bases and V 1 base, and 9 bases lay outside the gene matches. Germline CDR1 and CDR2: SGHKS and YYEKEE (reference sequence). The entire variable domain, with the rest obtained from reference TRBV5-5 and TRBJ2-4, is as follows: DAGVTQSPTHLIKTRGQQVTLRCSPISGHKSVSWYQQVLGQGPQFIFQYYEKEERGRGNFPDRFSARQFPNYSSELNVNALLLGDSALYLCASSLMRGLADLAKNIQYFGAGTRLSVL.